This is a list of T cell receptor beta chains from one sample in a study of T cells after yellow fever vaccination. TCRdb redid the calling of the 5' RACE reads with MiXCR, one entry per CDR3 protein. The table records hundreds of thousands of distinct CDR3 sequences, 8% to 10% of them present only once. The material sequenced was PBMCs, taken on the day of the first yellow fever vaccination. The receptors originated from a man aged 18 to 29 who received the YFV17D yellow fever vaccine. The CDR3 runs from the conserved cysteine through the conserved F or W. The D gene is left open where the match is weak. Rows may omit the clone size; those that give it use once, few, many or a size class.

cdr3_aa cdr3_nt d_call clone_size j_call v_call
CASSLGPRVAGGSSYNEQFF TGTGCCAGCAGCTTAGGACCTCGGGTAGCGGGGGGGAGCTCCTACAATGAGCAGTTCTTC TRBD2 few TRBJ2-1 TRBV11-1
CATTLWRETYNEQFF TGTGCCACCACTCTTTGGAGGGAGACCTACAATGAGCAGTTCTTC . few TRBJ2-1 TRBV15
CASSTLGGGNGYTF TGTGCCAGCTCAACACTGGGGGGGGGTAACGGCTACACCTTC . few TRBJ1-2 TRBV6-1
CSASRGDQPQHF TGCAGTGCTAGTAGGGGGGATCAGCCCCAGCATTTT . . TRBJ1-5 TRBV20-1
CASEAGPRPQETQYF TGCGCCAGCGAGGCTGGCCCCCGGCCTCAAGAGACCCAGTACTTC . . TRBJ2-5 TRBV5-1
CSASGGGINEKLFF TGCAGTGCTAGCGGAGGGGGCATTAATGAAAAACTGTTTTTT TRBD1 many TRBJ1-4 TRBV20-1
CSVSQTGSGLRDTQYF TGCAGCGTCTCTCAAACAGGGTCAGGTTTGAGGGATACGCAGTATTTT . . TRBJ2-3 TRBV29-1
CASSPTTGGNTEAFF TGTGCCAGCAGCCCTACGACAGGGGGGAACACTGAAGCTTTCTTT TRBD1 . TRBJ1-1 TRBV6-1
CASSRDRSNYGYTF TGCGCCAGCAGCAGGGACAGGTCAAACTATGGCTACACCTTC TRBD1 many TRBJ1-2 TRBV5-1
CSAGTSTDTQYF TGCAGTGCTGGGACTAGTACAGATACGCAGTATTTT TRBD2 many TRBJ2-3 TRBV20-1
CASSGGPGAKNIQYF TGTGCCAGCAGTGGGGGACCAGGGGCCAAAAACATTCAGTACTTC . . TRBJ2-4 TRBV12-3/TRBV12-4
CSVDDLNYGYTF TGCAGCGTCGACGATCTAAACTATGGCTACACCTTC . few TRBJ1-2 TRBV29-1
CASSPLSPVAEETQYF TGTGCCAGCAGCCCCCTATCCCCCGTTGCGGAAGAGACCCAGTACTTC . . TRBJ2-5 TRBV7-2
CASSFYRADTQYF TGTGCCAGCAGTTTCTACAGAGCAGATACGCAGTATTTT . many TRBJ2-3 TRBV12-3/TRBV12-4
CAISGGTSEAPETQYF TGTGCCATCAGTGGAGGGACTAGCGAGGCCCCAGAGACCCAGTACTTC TRBD2 . TRBJ2-5 TRBV10-3
CASSPRVRYEQYF TGTGCCAGCAGCCCCAGGGTCCGCTACGAGCAGTACTTC . . TRBJ2-7 TRBV11-2
CASSFGNGNQPQHF TGTGCCAGCAGTTTCGGAAATGGCAATCAGCCCCAGCATTTT . few TRBJ1-5 TRBV12-3/TRBV12-4
CASSRQGAEAFF TGTGCCAGCAGCCGGCAGGGGGCCGAAGCTTTCTTT TRBD1 few TRBJ1-1 TRBV7-9
CASGRDRGGGTEAFF TGCGCCAGCGGCCGGGACAGGGGGGGAGGCACTGAAGCTTTCTTT TRBD1 few TRBJ1-1 TRBV5-1
CASSSSGDTEAFF TGTGCCAGCAGCTCATCAGGGGACACTGAAGCTTTCTTT . many TRBJ1-1 TRBV7-2
CASSYQGRGNTIYF TGCGCCAGCAGTTATCAGGGTCGGGGAAACACCATATATTTT . few TRBJ1-3 TRBV5-1
CASSPHAGGSYNSPLHF TGCGCCAGCAGTCCACATGCAGGGGGCTCCTATAATTCACCCCTCCACTTT TRBD1 few TRBJ1-6 TRBV4-1
CASSYRKGGPSGNTIYF TGTGCCAGCAGTTATCGCAAGGGGGGTCCCTCTGGAAACACCATATATTTT . few TRBJ1-3 TRBV6-9
CAWNVRKGLGEQYF TGTGCCTGGAACGTACGTAAGGGGCTGGGCGAGCAGTACTTC . . TRBJ2-7 TRBV30
CSVVQGASGTEAFF TGCAGCGTTGTCCAGGGGGCCTCGGGCACTGAAGCTTTCTTT TRBD1 . TRBJ1-1 TRBV29-1
CSASSGSLGYEQYF TGCAGTGCTAGCTCTGGGAGTTTAGGGTACGAGCAGTACTTC . many TRBJ2-7 TRBV20-1
CASSLMTSGVPPGGIQYF TGTGCTAGCAGCTTAATGACTAGCGGGGTCCCTCCAGGGGGGATCCAGTACTTC TRBD2 . TRBJ2-5 TRBV7-7
CSGNRNMNTEAFF TGCAGCGGAAACAGGAACATGAACACTGAAGCTTTCTTT . . TRBJ1-1 TRBV29-1
CASSYPPGNNSPLHF TGTGCCAGCAGTTACCCCCCCGGAAATAATTCACCCCTCCACTTT . . TRBJ1-6 TRBV6-2/TRBV6-3
CASTLRPTAGSPLHF TGTGCCAGCACCCTTCGACCGACCGCCGGTTCACCCCTCCACTTT . many TRBJ1-6 TRBV27
CATSREYWGAGVDEQFF TGTGCCACCAGCAGGGAGTATTGGGGGGCCGGTGTCGATGAGCAGTTCTTC . few TRBJ2-1 TRBV15
CAIRDNMDTEAFF TGTGCCATCAGAGACAACATGGACACTGAAGCTTTCTTT . many TRBJ1-1 TRBV10-3
CASSYGQRMNTEAFF TGTGCCAGCAGCTACGGACAGCGGATGAACACTGAAGCTTTCTTT . few TRBJ1-1 TRBV7-2
CSARTVVGTQYF TGCAGCGCCAGGACAGTGGTGGGCACGCAGTATTTT . . TRBJ2-3 TRBV29-1
CASGRVGNEQFF TGTGCCAGCGGTAGGGTCGGCAATGAGCAGTTCTTC . few TRBJ2-1 TRBV6-6
CASSYRTGALVEAFF TGCGCCAGCAGCTATAGAACAGGGGCTTTGGTTGAAGCTTTCTTT TRBD1 few TRBJ1-1 TRBV5-1
CASSLSVGAYNEQFF TGTGCCAGCAGCTTATCGGTGGGGGCCTACAATGAGCAGTTCTTC . . TRBJ2-1 TRBV11-2
CASSVDRALYNEQFF TGTGCCAGCAGTGTGGACAGGGCGCTTTACAATGAGCAGTTCTTC TRBD1 many TRBJ2-1 TRBV2
CACSLSSGGHSNSEAFF TGTGCCTGCAGTTTATCGTCAGGGGGGCACAGTAATTCTGAAGCTTTCTTT TRBD1 . TRBJ1-1 TRBV27
CASSFSGADQPQHF TGCGCCAGCAGCTTCAGTGGGGCAGATCAGCCCCAGCATTTT . many TRBJ1-5 TRBV5-1
CASSYGGARSYNEQFF TGTGCCAGCAGTTACGGGGGGGCCCGCTCCTACAATGAGCAGTTCTTC . many TRBJ2-1 TRBV6-2/TRBV6-3